The source of this T cell receptor (beta chain) is a study of T cell changes during pregnancy in multiple sclerosis. CDR1 is SGHNT, CDR2 YYREEE, per germline (reference sequence). This CDR3 contains 16 residues. V shed 3 bases, J shed 5 bases, and the junction held 11 bases outside the gene matches. Sequencing used immunoSEQ multiplex PCR; TCRdb keeps in-frame clones, though not all of them. There are 75,000 to 85,000 clones in the sample; roughly 93% occur only once, and roughly 2.5% lies in the top ten. The receptor was isolated from a female donor with multiple sclerosis, enrolled in a pregnancy study. The sample was peripheral blood, taken in the second trimester of pregnancy. This chain joins TRBV5-4 and TRBJ2-1; TRBD1 aligns across 7 bases. The CDR3 protein is CASSYSPGQKDNEQFF. The DNA of the CDR3 is TGTGCCAGCAGCTACTCTCCGGGACAGAAAGACAATGAGCAGTTCTTC.